A selection of T cell receptor beta chains follows, all from one sample in a study of OX40 agonist ivuxolimab in advanced cancers. The protocol was immunoSEQ multiplex PCR, while the TCRdb copy is restricted to in-frame clones and leaves out a portion. In the table there are tens of thousands of clones, more than 80% of which are singletons. The material was CD4+ or CD8+ T cells sorted from blood, obtained in a trial of the OX40 agonist ivuxolimab. These receptors were obtained from an adult with an advanced solid tumor such as melanoma, head and neck, liver or kidney cancer. CDR3s include the opening cysteine and the closing phenylalanine or tryptophan. The D gene is left open where the match is weak. Part of the rows lack a size; the others show once, few, many or a class for expanded clones.

clone_size: -; d_call: -; j_call: TRBJ2-1; v_call: TRBV30; cdr3_aa: CAWSVGSVEQFF; cdr3_nt: TGTGCCTGGAGTGTAGGTAGCGTCGAGCAGTTCTTC
clone_size: few; d_call: -; j_call: TRBJ2-1; v_call: TRBV6-5; cdr3_aa: CASSYGVAAPNEQFF; cdr3_nt: TGTGCCAGCAGTTACGGGGTAGCGGCCCCCAATGAGCAGTTCTTC
clone_size: -; d_call: -; j_call: TRBJ2-7; v_call: TRBV12-5; cdr3_aa: CASGLVLQASSYEQYF; cdr3_nt: TGTGCTAGTGGTTTGGTCCTACAGGCCTCCTCCTACGAGCAGTACTTC
clone_size: few; d_call: -; j_call: TRBJ2-7; v_call: TRBV27; cdr3_aa: CASSPNHYEQYF; cdr3_nt: TGTGCCAGCAGTCCCAACCACTACGAGCAGTACTTC
clone_size: -; d_call: TRBD2; j_call: TRBJ2-7; v_call: TRBV28; cdr3_aa: CASSFLTGSRLAGGSSLYEQYF; cdr3_nt: TGTGCCAGCAGTTTTTTAACAGGGTCAAGACTAGCGGGAGGGAGCTCTCTTTACGAGCAGTACTTC
clone_size: -; d_call: TRBD1; j_call: TRBJ1-1; v_call: TRBV19; cdr3_aa: CASSIEGTGRSNTEAFF; cdr3_nt: TGTGCCAGTAGTATTGAAGGGACAGGGAGGTCGAACACTGAAGCTTTCTTT
clone_size: -; d_call: -; j_call: TRBJ2-7; v_call: TRBV18; cdr3_aa: CASSPLGRDSYEQYF; cdr3_nt: TGTGCCAGCTCACCATTAGGGCGCGACTCCTACGAGCAGTACTTC
clone_size: many; d_call: -; j_call: TRBJ1-3; v_call: TRBV5-1; cdr3_aa: CASSFNGGTGNTIYF; cdr3_nt: TGCGCCAGCAGCTTTAATGGGGGTACTGGAAACACCATATATTTT
clone_size: -; d_call: TRBD1; j_call: TRBJ1-1; v_call: TRBV19; cdr3_aa: CATMDRTTEAFF; cdr3_nt: TGTGCCACTATGGACAGGACGACTGAAGCTTTCTTT
clone_size: -; d_call: -; j_call: TRBJ2-5; v_call: TRBV9; cdr3_aa: CASTSSSGLSETQYF; cdr3_nt: TGTGCCAGCACCTCGTCGAGCGGGCTATCGGAGACCCAGTACTTC
clone_size: once; d_call: TRBD2; j_call: TRBJ2-7; v_call: TRBV9; cdr3_aa: CASSVAPIAGRTHEQYF; cdr3_nt: TGTGCCAGCAGCGTAGCCCCCATAGCGGGAAGGACCCACGAGCAGTACTTC
clone_size: -; d_call: TRBD2; j_call: TRBJ2-5; v_call: TRBV5-4; cdr3_aa: CASSRLAGGPLEETQYF; cdr3_nt: TGTGCCAGCAGCCGACTAGCGGGAGGGCCATTAGAAGAGACCCAGTACTTC
clone_size: -; d_call: TRBD2; j_call: TRBJ2-5; v_call: TRBV11-2; cdr3_aa: CASSLVKGRDLETQYF; cdr3_nt: TGTGCCAGCAGCTTAGTTAAAGGGAGGGACTTAGAGACCCAGTACTTC
clone_size: -; d_call: -; j_call: TRBJ2-2; v_call: TRBV30; cdr3_aa: CAWSVSGASTGELFF; cdr3_nt: TGTGCCTGGAGTGTATCGGGGGCGAGCACCGGGGAGCTGTTTTTT
clone_size: -; d_call: -; j_call: TRBJ1-1; v_call: TRBV15; cdr3_aa: CATTSLWGRDTEAFF; cdr3_nt: TGTGCCACCACCTCTTTGTGGGGCAGGGACACTGAAGCTTTCTTT
clone_size: once; d_call: -; j_call: TRBJ2-3; v_call: TRBV30; cdr3_aa: CACRRGTQPTDTQYF; cdr3_nt: TGTGCCTGCCGCAGAGGGACACAGCCCACAGATACGCAGTATTTT